The text below deals with one TCR beta chain. Its antigen remains unknown. This entry comes from a study of T cell responses to AZD1222 COVID-19 vaccine. Regarding the study as a whole: Spike-specific TCR depth and breadth grew after two AZD1222 doses. Clonal diversity was possibly underestimated; the donors were predominantly white British and more often female. Unmutated variant regions reportedly attract nearly half of all spike-specific TCRs. Spike as a whole was targeted by vaccine-associated CD4 TCRs, dominant at 160-218 and 743-854.

The germline V gene encodes CDR1 LGHNA and CDR2 YSLEER. V gave up 0 bases and J gave up 6 bases, with 15 bases separating them. The CDR3 runs to 16 residues. Sequenced by immunoSEQ multiplex PCR; TCRdb stores in-frame clones only, minus some. Among approximately 120,000 clones, 90% were seen once, and the ten largest hold about 4.4%. The input for sequencing was peripheral blood, taken on day 0 of MenACWY control vaccination. The chain combines TRBV4-3 with TRBJ1-5; possibly TRBD1 for D (5 bases). This TCR was sampled from an adult in good health. The chain's CDR3 is CASSQDLGQGGQPQHF. The CDR3 coding sequence is TGCGCCAGCAGCCAAGATTTGGGGCAGGGCGGTCAGCCCCAGCATTTT.